This T cell receptor beta chain was captured by sequencing in a study of Ad26.COV2.S vaccination and SARS-CoV-2 variants. The treatment is: roughly 19 received Ad26.COV2.S at low or high dose, single or two shots; about 5 received placebo; per-sample allocation not given. Sampling took place 63 days after the first vaccine or placebo injection. Donation came from an adult in Boston who was aged 18-55 years. About this clone: Antigen: not known.

This CDR3 has 15 amino acids. Whole-study results and caveats: Assessments of TCR breadth and depth may have underestimated the total T cell responses.

Clones were read by immunoSEQ multiplex PCR, and TCRdb kept only the in-frame ones, dropping some. This repertoire shows hundreds of thousands of clones, approximately 92% found once; its top ten account for approximately 12%. Sequences were derived from peripheral blood, sampled in a trial of Ad26.COV2.S vaccine versus placebo. The receptor was derived from a person aged 18-65 years who received the Ad26.COV2.S COVID-19 vaccine or a placebo. This chain links TRBV21-1 with TRBJ2-5. TRBV21-1 is a pseudogene segment. DNA for the CDR3: TGTGCCAGCAGCAGTGGACAGGAGGGGGGGGAGACCCAGTACTTC. Amino acids: CASSSGQEGGETQYF.